The 21 T cell receptor beta chains listed next were all sequenced from one sample in a study of control samples from healthy donors and cancer patients. Profiling relied on immunoSEQ multiplex PCR, and the TCRdb table lists in-frame clones only, not all of them. The sample shows roughly 95,000 clones, roughly 92% of them seen only once. The source material was blood. Receptor source: a human donor in good health. The donor label of this sample is uncertain.

The V gene is TRBV5-5, the J gene TRBJ1-5; TRBD1 aligns across 11 bases. Trimming cost V 0 bases and J 12 bases; bases outside gene matches: 8. This CDR3 comprises 15 residues. CDR1 is SGHKS and CDR2 is YYEKEE in the germline V gene (reference sequence). DNA for the CDR3: TGTGCCAGCAGCTTGGGTACGGGACAGGGGGAGGTCCAGCATTTT. This sequence encodes CASSLGTGQGEVQHF. The variable domain in full, completed from reference TRBV5-5 and TRBJ1-5, reads DAGVTQSPTHLIKTRGQQVTLRCSPISGHKSVSWYQQVLGQGPQFIFQYYEKEERGRGNFPDRFSARQFPNYSSELNVNALLLGDSALYLCASSLGTGQGEVQHFGDGTRLSIL.

The genes are TRBV7-9 and TRBJ2-5, with D possibly being TRBD1 or TRBD2 (6 bases each). Germline CDR1 and CDR2: SEHNR and FQNEAQ (reference sequence). V was trimmed by 5 bases and J by 5 bases, leaving 24 bases between them. This CDR3 has 17 residues. CDR3 sequence (DNA): TGTGCCAGCAGCCAACCAGACAGGACTACTTTGGGGGAGACCCAGTACTTC. It codes for CASSQPDRTTLGETQYF.

This clone was seen only once. This chain connects TRBV14 to TRBJ2-1; possibly TRBD2 for D (5 bases). CDR1 and CDR2 (germline): SGHDN, FVKESK. V lost 1 base and J 13 bases, leaving 17 bases between the germline ends. The CDR3 is 14 residues long. Here the CDR3 reads CASSQVGVSVFQFF. For the CDR3, the DNA is TGTGCCAGCAGCCAAGTCGGGGTCTCCGTCTTTCAGTTCTTC.

This clone came up once. This chain connects TRBV28 to TRBJ2-1, with TRBD2 identical over 9 bases. Germline lookup yields CDR1 MDHEN and CDR2 SYDVKM. V lost 4 bases and J lost 8; bases outside the gene matches: 9. The CDR3 loop spans 15 amino acids. CDR3 protein: CASSSQGLAVDEQFF. Here the CDR3 DNA reads TGTGCCAGCAGTTCTCAGGGACTAGCTGTCGATGAGCAGTTCTTC.

The chain couples TRBV24-1 to TRBJ2-1; D is unresolved. Germline CDR1 reads KGHDR; CDR2 reads SFDVKD. There are 15 residues in the CDR3. With 3 bases removed from V and 5 bases from J, the gap between germline ends came to 13 bases. As DNA, the CDR3 is TGTGCCACCAGTGATCCCGGACCGGGCGACAATGAGCAGTTCTTC. It codes for CATSDPGPGDNEQFF.

This clone was counted only a few times. The chain uses TRBV9 and TRBJ2-3; 7 bases are shared with TRBD2. V was clipped by 4 bases and J by 2 bases; unmatched bases: 7. Germline CDR1 SGDLS, CDR2 YYNGEE. This CDR3 has 15 residues. CDR3 in DNA: TGTGCCAGCAGCCCTACTAGCGCCCACACAGATACGCAGTATTTT. Its translation: CASSPTSAHTDTQYF.

This clone turned up a few times. The chain links TRBV6-2 or TRBV6-3 to TRBJ2-1; 8 bases match TRBD1. The CDR3 is 15 amino acids. J gave up 6 bases and V 6 bases, and 10 bases lay outside the gene matches. Germline loops: CDR1 MNHEY, CDR2 SVGEGT. The DNA for the CDR3 is TGTGCCAGCAGCAAGGACAGGGTTGATATCAATGAGCAGTTCTTC. Translating gives CASSKDRVDINEQFF.

This clone was observed a single time. This chain links TRBV5-4 with TRBJ2-7; D gene ambiguous. The V end lost 2 bases, the J end lost 3 bases, and 6 bases lay between the germline ends. The CDR3 loop spans 12 amino acids. Germline V CDR1 and CDR2: SGHNT, YYREEE (reference sequence). Here the CDR3 DNA reads TGTGCCAGCAGCTTCGGAAACTACGAGCAGTACTTC. Encoded protein: CASSFGNYEQYF.

The chain couples TRBV6-2 or TRBV6-3 to TRBJ1-5; no clear D. The CDR3 runs 13 residues. V was cut by 5 bases and J by 7 bases, with 12 bases left in between. Germline CDR1 is MNHEY and CDR2 is SVGEGT. The CDR3 loop is CASSLQIGQPQHF. CDR3 sequence (DNA): TGTGCCAGCAGTCTTCAGATTGGGCAGCCCCAGCATTTT.

J is TRBJ2-7 and V is TRBV7-2, with unresolved D. The CDR3 is 12 residues long. V lost 6 bases and J 4 bases, leaving 10 bases between the germline ends. The V gene's germline CDR1 is SGHTA and CDR2 FQGNSA. CDR3 in amino acids: CASSPSVYEQYF. The CDR3 region has the DNA TGTGCCAGCAGTCCCTCGGTGTACGAGCAGTACTTC.

V usage is TRBV12-3 or TRBV12-4 and J usage is TRBJ1-1; a possible D gene is TRBD1 (5 bases). This CDR3 is built from 13 residues. The V gene lost 6 bases and the J gene lost 2 bases, with 10 bases spanning the gap. CDR3 sequence: CASRQDSNTEAFF. CDR3 nucleotides: TGTGCCAGCAGGCAAGACAGTAACACTGAAGCTTTCTTT.

In nucleotides, the CDR3 is TGCGCCAGCAGCTTCCGCAGGACAGGGCAACAAGAGACCCAGTACTTC. Translation gives CASSFRRTGQQETQYF. The J gene is TRBJ2-5, the V gene TRBV5-1; 8 bases are shared with TRBD1. V dropped 2 bases and J dropped 2; count of bases not matched to a gene: 8. The CDR3 sequence is 16 residues long. Germline lookup yields CDR1 SGHRS and CDR2 YFSETQ. The full variable domain, rest sourced from reference TRBV5-1 and TRBJ2-5, is KAGVTQTPRYLIKTRGQQVTLSCSPISGHRSVSWYQQTPGQGLQFLFEYFSETQRNKGNFPGRFSGRQFSNSRSEMNVSTLELGDSALYLCASSFRRTGQQETQYFGPGTRLLVL.

Points on this clone: A read error may produce the germline difference seen at one junction end. This chain uses TRBV5-8 with TRBJ1-2; TRBD1 is a possible D gene (5 bases). Per germline, CDR1 SGHTS and CDR2 YDEGEE. The CDR3 totals 12 residues. The CDR3 nucleotides are TGTGCCAGCAGCTTCTTGAGAGGACATTCTAGGTTC. As protein: CASSFLRGHSRF.

This rearrangement joins TRBV6-6 to TRBJ1-2; perhaps TRBD1 as D (6 bases). Germline V gives CDR1 MNHNY, CDR2 SVGAGI (reference sequence). V shed 10 bases and J shed 4 bases, with 19 bases lying between them. The CDR3 is 14 residues long. The chain's CDR3 is CATNGPRGAYGYTF. The CDR3 DNA sequence: TGTGCCACCAACGGACCTAGGGGGGCCTATGGCTACACCTTC.

CDR3 amino acids: CASSLFLDRYNQPQHF. CDR3 DNA: TGTGCCAGCAGTTTATTTCTGGACAGATACAATCAGCCCCAGCATTTT. The chain recombines TRBV28 with TRBJ1-5; possible D gene TRBD1, 6 bases. Germline CDR1 MDHEN, CDR2 SYDVKM. The V and J ends lost 1 base and 3 bases respectively, with 13 bases between them. CDR3 length: 16 residues.

The chain links TRBV19 to TRBJ1-5; TRBD1 agrees at 9 bases. V dropped 4 bases and J dropped 5; count of bases not matched to a gene: 3. There are 14 residues in the CDR3. In germline, CDR1 is LNHDA, CDR2 SQIVND (reference sequence). The CDR3 DNA is TGTGCCAGTAGTACCTGGACAGGGGATCAGCCCCAGCATTTT. Amino acids: CASSTWTGDQPQHF.

This clone was found once. V is TRBV2 and J is TRBJ2-7; 8 bases align to TRBD2. The germline CDR1 and CDR2 sequences are SNHLY and FYNNEI. J was trimmed by 5 bases and V by 5 bases; bases with no gene match: 8. This CDR3 has 14 amino acids. Here the CDR3 DNA reads TGTGCCAGCAGTAAGACCGGGGGGGCCAACGAGCAGTACTTC. Translated: CASSKTGGANEQYF. Variable domain in full (rest from reference TRBV2 and TRBJ2-7): EPEVTQTPSHQVTQMGQEVILRCVPISNHLYFYWYRQILGQKVEFLVSFYNNEISEKSEIFDDQFSVERPDGSNFTLKIRSTKLEDSAMYFCASSKTGGANEQYFGPGTRLTVT.

The rearrangement joins TRBV6-5 to TRBJ2-1; 7 nucleotides match TRBD2. CDR1 is MNHEY and CDR2 is SVGAGI in the germline V gene. The CDR3 extends over 15 amino acids. V shed 0 bases, J shed 2 bases, and the junction held 1 base outside the gene matches. CDR3 nucleotides: TGTGCCAGCAGTTACTCGGGGGGGGCCTACAATGAGCAGTTCTTC. It is translated as CASSYSGGAYNEQFF.

The CDR3 sequence is CASSQADSEQYF. CDR3 sequence (DNA): TGTGCCAGCAGCCAAGCAGATTCCGAGCAGTACTTC. This sequence joins TRBV3-1 (or the pseudogene TRBV3-2) and TRBJ2-7, with D uncertain. Trimming left V 1 base short and J 6 bases short, with 7 bases between. Germline CDR1 LGHDT, CDR2 YNNKEL (reference sequence). CDR3 size: 12 residues.

The V and J genes are TRBV6-4 and TRBJ2-3, with D possibly being TRBD1 (5 bases). The V gene lost 6 bases and the J gene lost 2 bases, with 12 bases spanning the gap. The CDR3 totals 14 residues. Germline V gives CDR1 MRHNA, CDR2 SNTAGT. In DNA, the CDR3 is TGTGCCAGCAGCCTCGACAGATCCACAGATACGCAGTATTTT. Amino acid sequence: CASSLDRSTDTQYF.

This clone has just one count. The chain recombines TRBV19 with TRBJ1-2; TRBD1 matches at 8 bases. The germline V gene has CDR1 LNHDA and CDR2 SQIVND (reference sequence). The CDR3 length is 15 residues. After removal of 7 bases from V and 5 bases from J, the junction contained 12 bases not matched to a gene. CDR3 sequence (DNA): TGTGCCAGTATGCCAGGGGGCGCGGGAGTTTATGGCTACACCTTC. Its protein product is CASMPGGAGVYGYTF.